This record concerns one TCR beta chain sequence. Its target is unknown. The sample comes from a study of vaccination and CD4 T cells after COVID-19. Trimming pared 1 base from V and 6 bases from J, leaving 12 bases between. CDR3 size: 14 residues. CDR1 is DFQATT and CDR2 is SNEGSKA in the germline V gene (reference sequence). Indicated treatment: roughly nine-day PBMC culture with coronavirus spike peptide pools or control peptides (ViraFEST assay). Cultured CD4+ T-cell DNA underwent Oncomine TCR Beta short-read sequencing. TCRdb reprocessed the PCR reads via MiXCR and lists one record per CDR3 protein. This table holds 12,000 to 15,000 distinct CDR3 sequences, 50% to 55% found once.

Sequencing was done on a sample of CD4+ T cells from blood, cultured in vitro. This chain uses TRBV20-1 with TRBJ2-2; maybe TRBD1 (5 bases). This clonotype was obtained from a human donor who had recovered from COVID-19. CDR3 nucleotide sequence: TGCAGTGCTAGAGTCCCAGGGCCGGCCGGGGAGCTGTTTTTT. It translates to CSARVPGPAGELFF.